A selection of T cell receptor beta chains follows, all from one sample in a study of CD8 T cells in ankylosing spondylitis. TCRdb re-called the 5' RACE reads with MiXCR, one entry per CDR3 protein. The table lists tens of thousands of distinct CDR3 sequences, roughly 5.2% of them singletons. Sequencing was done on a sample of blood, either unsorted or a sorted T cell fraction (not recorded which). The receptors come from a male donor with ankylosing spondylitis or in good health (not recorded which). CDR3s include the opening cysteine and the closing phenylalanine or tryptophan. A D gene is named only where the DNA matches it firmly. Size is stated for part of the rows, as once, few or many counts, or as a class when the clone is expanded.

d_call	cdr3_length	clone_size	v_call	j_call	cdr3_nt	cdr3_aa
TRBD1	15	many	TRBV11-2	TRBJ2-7	TGTGCCAGCAGCTTAGTCGCAGGGGGCTTGGGGGAGCAGTACTTC	CASSLVAGGLGEQYF
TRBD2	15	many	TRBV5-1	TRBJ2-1	TGCGCCAGCAGCAGCGGGGGCCCAATGTACAATGAGCAGTTCTTC	CASSSGGPMYNEQFF
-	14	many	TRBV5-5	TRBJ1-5	TGTGCCAGCAGCTTGGGTCTGGGGAGTCAGCCCCAGCATTTT	CASSLGLGSQPQHF
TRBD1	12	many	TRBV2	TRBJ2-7	TGTGCCAGCAGGGGACAGTTCTACGAGCAGTACTTC	CASRGQFYEQYF
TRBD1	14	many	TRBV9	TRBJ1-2	TGTGCCAGCAGCGAGTCTTGGACAGGGTATGGCTACACCTTC	CASSESWTGYGYTF
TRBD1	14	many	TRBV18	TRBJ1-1	TGTGCCAGCTCACCCACAGGGGAGGGAACTGAAGCTTTCTTT	CASSPTGEGTEAFF
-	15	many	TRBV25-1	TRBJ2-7	TGTGCCAGCAGTGACAGGGGGGACTTCTCCTACGAGCAGTACTTC	CASSDRGDFSYEQYF
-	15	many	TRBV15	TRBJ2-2	TGTGCCACCAGCAGAGATGGTGCGAACACCGGGGAGCTGTTTTTT	CATSRDGANTGELFF
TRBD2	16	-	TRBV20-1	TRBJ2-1	TGCTGTGCCCCTCCCCCCACGGGGGGGCCTGGTAATGAACAGTTCTTC	CCAPPPTGGPGNEQFF
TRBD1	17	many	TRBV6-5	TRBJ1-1	TGTGCCAGCAGAAAGCTTGGGACAGGGCTGTTGCGCACTGAAGCTTTCTTT	CASRKLGTGLLRTEAFF
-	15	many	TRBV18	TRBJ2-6	TGTGCCAGCTCACCTCAAAGCTCTGGGGCCAACGTCCTGACTTTC	CASSPQSSGANVLTF
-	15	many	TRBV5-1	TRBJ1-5	TGCGCCAGCAGCTTTGACCCCTTAGGGAATCAGCCCCAGCATTTT	CASSFDPLGNQPQHF
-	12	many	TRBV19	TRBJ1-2	TGTGCCAGTAGTGAACACCGCTATGGCTACACCTTC	CASSEHRYGYTF
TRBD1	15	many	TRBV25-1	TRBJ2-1	TGTGCCAGCACCGAAGGGACAGGGATTTACAATGAGCAGTTCTTC	CASTEGTGIYNEQFF
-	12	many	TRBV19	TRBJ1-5	TGTGCCAGTAGTATTCCCTCGGGGCCCCAGCATTTT	CASSIPSGPQHF
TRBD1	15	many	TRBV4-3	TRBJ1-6	TGCGCCAGCAGCCAAGAGACAGGGTGGAATTCACCCCTCCACTTT	CASSQETGWNSPLHF
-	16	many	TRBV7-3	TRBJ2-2	TGTGCCAGCAGCTTAGAGGGGGATTTTAACACCGGGGAGCTGTTTTTT	CASSLEGDFNTGELFF
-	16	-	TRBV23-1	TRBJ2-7	TGCGCCAGCAGTCAATGCGTTCCGGGACAAAACTACGAGCAGTACTTC	CASSQCVPGQNYEQYF
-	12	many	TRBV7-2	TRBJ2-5	TGTGCCAGCAGCTTACTCCCAGAGACCCAGTACTTC	CASSLLPETQYF
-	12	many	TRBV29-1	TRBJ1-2	TGCAGCGTTGGTTCCGGGTATGATGGCTACACCTTC	CSVGSGYDGYTF
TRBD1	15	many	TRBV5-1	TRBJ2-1	TGCGCCAGCAGCTTGGACGGACAGGGGAGCAATGAGCAGTTCTTC	CASSLDGQGSNEQFF
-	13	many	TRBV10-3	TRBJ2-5	TGTGCCATCCGTCTACAGAGTCAAGAGACCCAGTACTTC	CAIRLQSQETQYF
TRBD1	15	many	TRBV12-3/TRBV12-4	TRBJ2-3	TGTGCCAGCAGCCTAGGGGGCTCCCCCACAGATACGCAGTATTTT	CASSLGGSPTDTQYF
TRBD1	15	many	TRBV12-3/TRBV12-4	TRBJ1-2	TGTGCCAGCAGTCCGCCGGGACAGGGGTTGAATGGCTACACCTTC	CASSPPGQGLNGYTF
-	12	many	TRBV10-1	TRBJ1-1	TGCGCCAGCAGGCCCGGGAACACTGAAGCTTTCTTT	CASRPGNTEAFF
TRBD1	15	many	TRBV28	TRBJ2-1	TGTGCCAGCAGTCCTGGACAGGGGGCGCCGAATGAGCAGTTCTTC	CASSPGQGAPNEQFF
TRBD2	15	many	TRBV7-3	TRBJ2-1	TGTGCCAGCAGCGAGATAGCGGGCTCCTACAATGAGCAGTTCTTC	CASSEIAGSYNEQFF
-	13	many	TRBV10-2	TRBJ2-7	TGCGCCAGCGGAGTTCAAGCCGTCTACGAGCAGTACTTC	CASGVQAVYEQYF
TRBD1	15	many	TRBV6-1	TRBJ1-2	TGTGCCAGCAGTGAAGCGCACAGGGGAGGCTATGGCTACACCTTC	CASSEAHRGGYGYTF
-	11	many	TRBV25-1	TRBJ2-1	TGTGCCAGCAGGCATAACAATGAGCAGTTCTTC	CASRHNNEQFF
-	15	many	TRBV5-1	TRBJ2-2	TGCGCCAGCAGCTTACTGACAGGTTCCACCGGGGAGCTGTTTTTT	CASSLLTGSTGELFF
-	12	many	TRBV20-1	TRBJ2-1	TGCAGTGCTGATGGGCCCCCCCCTGAGCAGTTCTTC	CSADGPPPEQFF